This T cell receptor (beta chain) was documented in a study of siplizumab effects on memory and regulatory T cells. The protocol was immunoSEQ multiplex PCR, while the TCRdb copy is restricted to in-frame clones and leaves out a portion. Among some 97,000 clones listed, 94% were seen once. A word on this clone: What it binds is not known.

Study results and limitations: Mappable alloreactive CD4+ clones were on average around 69% Treg-derived with siplizumab, roughly 25% in controls. Sequences below about 10^-5 frequency were poorly captured, and few alloreactive clones mapped to unstimulated subsets.

The sequence derives from a human donor in good health. What was sequenced was Tregs sorted from blood.

The CDR3: CASSGGRDREQYF. In nucleotides, the CDR3 is TGTGCCAGCAGCGGGGGCAGAGATCGCGAGCAGTACTTC. The V gene is TRBV28, the J gene TRBJ2-7; D is tentatively TRBD1 or TRBD2 (6 bases each). The germline CDR1 and CDR2 sequences are MDHEN and SYDVKM. The CDR3 consists of 13 residues. The V end lost 6 bases, the J end lost 6 bases, and 15 bases lay between the germline ends.